The sequence of this T cell receptor beta chain was determined in a study of a mutant IDH1 vaccine in newly diagnosed glioma (dated by TCRdb to the early 2020s). A note on the overall study: Vaccination started 4-6 weeks after radiotherapy alone, or was given together with temozolomide cycles in the groups whose treatment included chemotherapy. The week-35 safety follow-up took place at visit V12, and the week-47 end of study took place at visit V13. Six visits were used for peripheral blood collection: V03 (baseline), V05, V07, V10, V12 and V13. The roughly 30 treated patients were roughly 60% male and roughly 40% female, with a mean age of roughly 40 years. Prior to enrollment, standard therapy consisting of radiotherapy alone, temozolomide alone, or radiochemotherapy with temozolomide had been administered to patients, with the combination being received by most patients. For exploratory analyses, some 24 treated patients had longitudinal TCRB deep sequencing done wherever samples were available. Overall study results and their limits: It was noted by the authors that analyses of patient blood samples could not be reproduced owing to sample limitations. No apparent relationship was observed between pseudoprogression and alterations in the top peripheral T cell clonotypes detected by TCRB sequencing. Across multiple MHC alleles, vaccine-induced immune responses were seen in 90% to 95% of patients. Availability determined which PBMC samples were chosen for TCRB deep sequencing.

Library preparation was by the immunoSEQ multiplex PCR assay. Following the manufacturer's protocol, the hsTCRB Kit was used to amplify rearranged TCR beta chain sequences. An Illumina MiSeq was used to sequence the TCRB libraries. Regarding the original processing steps: The proprietary platform of the kit vendor was used for demultiplexing, trimming and gene mapping. TCRdb took this table from immuneACCESS and kept in-frame rearrangements with V and J called. Such tables lack part of the clones; where checked against another copy, unresolved V genes explain under half of the gap, and the rest is unexplained. V and J calls and clone size are those listed in that table; D and trimming were worked out from the DNA. Within this sample are about 60,000 clones, with roughly 76% of them counted one time only. Roughly 5.7% of the sample belongs to the ten largest clones. The CDR3 sequence holds 15 residues, the cysteine and phenylalanine included. The only DNA kept is the CDR3, 45 bases in frame from the first base. CDR1 and CDR2 are read off the germline V gene as SNHLY and FYNNEI. A distance of 16 bases separates the germline ends of V and J, which lose 4 bases and 3 bases respectively.

Explained via the paper, the time point label denotes: week 35, safety follow-up. Every vaccine dose consisted of 300 ug of a 20-mer mutant IDH1 peptide in Montanide, administered subcutaneously together with topical imiquimod. Eight vaccinations were administered to patients in weeks 1, 3, 5, 7, 11, 15, 19 and 23, corresponding to visits V03 through V10. The donors had newly diagnosed IDH1-mutant astrocytomas of WHO grade 3 or 4 that showed loss of nuclear ATRX. The samples were drawn from NOA16, a multicentre, single-arm, open-label phase I trial in Germany that tested a mutant IDH1 peptide vaccine in humans for the first time. Genomic DNA for TCRB sequencing was extracted from EDTA blood using the DNeasy Blood and Tissue Kit. Comments on this clone: It has no known antigen specificity. The record has no base qualities; no much larger clone is one base away.

The sequence derives from a man aged 40-50 years with glioma. Sequences were derived from PBMCs, sampled from a glioma patient whose treatment included an IDH1 peptide vaccine. The V gene is TRBV2 and the J gene is TRBJ2-7, with TRBD2 perhaps the D gene, on 5 matching bases. The DNA is TGTGCCAGCAGTGCTGCCAGTCGAGGGAGCTACGAGCAGTACTTC. Translation gives CASSAASRGSYEQYF.